This TCR beta chain was sequenced in a study of cytomegalovirus exposure and HLA in healthy donors. Germline lookup yields CDR1 SGDLS and CDR2 YYNGEE. This CDR3 is built from 12 residues. V was cut by 3 bases and J by 6 bases, with 10 bases left in between. Primers included in the PCR were 60 Vbeta and 13 Jbeta primers. Data came from immunoSEQ multiplex PCR; TCRdb stores just in-frame clones and leaves some out. This sample carries about 130,000 clones, approximately 61% of them seen once, and the ten largest clones take over 1.5%. Sequencing input: PBMCs. The chain employs TRBV9 and TRBJ2-7; D gene unclear. The clonotype comes from a human donor in good health. CDR3 sequence: CASSGRASEQYF. CDR3 sequence (DNA): TGTGCCAGCAGCGGGAGAGCCTCCGAGCAGTACTTC.